This T cell receptor (beta chain) was identified in a study of blood T cell repertoires in COVID-19. Study details: Whether acute or convalescent, the COVID-19 samples came from the United States, Italy and Spain. Sources were T cells, B-cell-depleted T cells, or PBMCs; the material itself was cDNA or gDNA.

Assay used: immunoSEQ multiplex PCR; TCRdb lists only in-frame clones, some missing. This table has fewer than 500,000 clones, 75% to 90% appearing once. The V end was cut by 6 bases, the J end by 1 base, with 9 bases between. Germline CDR1 is SEHNR and CDR2 is FQNEAQ (reference sequence). The length of the CDR3 is 13 residues. Material: peripheral blood. This clonotype was obtained from a woman aged 30 to 39 with active or convalescent COVID-19. V gene TRBV7-9 combines with J gene TRBJ1-1; D remains ambiguous. The CDR3: CASSLSWNTEAFF. CDR3 sequence (DNA): TGTGCCAGCAGTTTAAGCTGGAACACTGAAGCTTTCTTT. The complete variable domain, with remaining parts taken from reference TRBV7-9 and TRBJ1-1, reads DTGVSQNPRHKITKRGQNVTFRCDPISEHNRLYWYRQTLGQGPEFLTYFQNEAQLEKSRLLSDRFSAERPKGSFSTLEIQRTEQGDSAMYLCASSLSWNTEAFFGQGTRLTVV.